This T cell receptor (beta chain) was sequenced during a study of molecular identifiers for immune sequencing clone quantification. Libraries of bulk TCR were made by previously described methods (with listed TCR primers). TCRdb independently ran MiXCR on the PCR reads; one entry per CDR3 protein. The sample has about 23,000 distinct CDR3 sequences; 17% are singletons. The sample holds many counts of this clonotype. Antigen specificity is unknown. Naive CD8 T cell sorting was performed on the CD8+CD4-CCR7+CD45RA+ phenotype. V gave up 0 bases and J gave up 0 bases, with 1 base separating them. This CDR3 contains 13 residues. Germline CDR1 is LGHDT and CDR2 is YNNKEL (reference sequence). Overall study findings and caveats: A single cell's spiked Jurkat TCR RNA was reportedly detectable among one million naive cells. In CMV-specific effectors, clones above 20 copies held over 97% of molecules; naive, under 1%.

The chain recombines TRBV3-1 with TRBJ2-3; D is uncertain. The material sequenced was naive CD8+ T cells from blood, with Jurkat cell RNA spiked in. Regarding subset: FACS-sorted CD8+CD4-CCR7+CD45RA+ naive T cells. The receptor's source is a human donor in good health. Some libraries in this study had Jurkat cell RNA spiked in. The chain's CDR3 is CASSQDSTDTQYF. The CDR3 bases are TGTGCCAGCAGCCAAGACAGCACAGATACGCAGTATTTT.